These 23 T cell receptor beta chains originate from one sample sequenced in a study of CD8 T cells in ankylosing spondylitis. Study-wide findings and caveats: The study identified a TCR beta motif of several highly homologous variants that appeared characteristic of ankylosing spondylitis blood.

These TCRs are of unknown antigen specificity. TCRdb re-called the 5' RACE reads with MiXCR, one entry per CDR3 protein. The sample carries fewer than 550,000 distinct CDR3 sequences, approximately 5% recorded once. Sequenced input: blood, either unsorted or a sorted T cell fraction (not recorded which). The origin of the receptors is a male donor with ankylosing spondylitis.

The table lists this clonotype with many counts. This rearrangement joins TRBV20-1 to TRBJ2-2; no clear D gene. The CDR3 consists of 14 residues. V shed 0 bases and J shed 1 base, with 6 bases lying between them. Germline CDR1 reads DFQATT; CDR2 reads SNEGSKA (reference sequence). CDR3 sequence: CSARDLGNTGELFF. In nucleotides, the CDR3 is TGCAGTGCTAGAGATTTAGGGAACACCGGGGAGCTGTTTTTT.

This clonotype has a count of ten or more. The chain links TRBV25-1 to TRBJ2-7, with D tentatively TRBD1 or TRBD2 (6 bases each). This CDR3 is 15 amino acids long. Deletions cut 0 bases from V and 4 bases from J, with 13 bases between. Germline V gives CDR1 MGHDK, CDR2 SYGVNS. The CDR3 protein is CASSEYSKGGYEQYF. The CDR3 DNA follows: TGTGCCAGCAGTGAATATTCGAAAGGGGGGTACGAGCAGTACTTC.

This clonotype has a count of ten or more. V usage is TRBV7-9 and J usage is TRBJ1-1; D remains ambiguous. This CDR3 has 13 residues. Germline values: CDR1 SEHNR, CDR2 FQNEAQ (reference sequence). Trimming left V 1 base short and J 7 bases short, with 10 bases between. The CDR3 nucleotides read TGTGCCAGCAGCTTAGAGGCCGCGGGTGAAGCTTTCTTT. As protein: CASSLEAAGEAFF.

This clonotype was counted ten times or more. CDR3 region: CAISERGQITEAFF. The DNA for the CDR3 is TGTGCCATCAGTGAGCGGGGACAGATCACTGAAGCTTTCTTT. V usage is TRBV10-3 and J usage is TRBJ1-1; 7 nucleotides match TRBD1. CDR3 length: 14 amino acids. Germline V CDR1 and CDR2: ENHRY, SYGVKD. J was trimmed by 4 bases and V by 2 bases; bases with no gene match: 4.

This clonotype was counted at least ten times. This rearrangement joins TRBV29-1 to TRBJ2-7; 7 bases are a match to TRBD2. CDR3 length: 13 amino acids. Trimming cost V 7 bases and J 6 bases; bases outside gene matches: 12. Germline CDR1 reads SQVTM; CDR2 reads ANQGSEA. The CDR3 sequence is CSATALADIEQYF. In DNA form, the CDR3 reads TGCAGCGCGACGGCGCTAGCGGACATCGAGCAGTACTTC.

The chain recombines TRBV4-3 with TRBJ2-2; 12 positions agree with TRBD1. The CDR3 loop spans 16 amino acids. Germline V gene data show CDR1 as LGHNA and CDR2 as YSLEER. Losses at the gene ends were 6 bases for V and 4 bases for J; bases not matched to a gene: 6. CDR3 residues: CASRQGQGASTGELFF. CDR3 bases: TGCGCCAGCAGACAGGGACAGGGGGCAAGCACCGGGGAGCTGTTTTTT.

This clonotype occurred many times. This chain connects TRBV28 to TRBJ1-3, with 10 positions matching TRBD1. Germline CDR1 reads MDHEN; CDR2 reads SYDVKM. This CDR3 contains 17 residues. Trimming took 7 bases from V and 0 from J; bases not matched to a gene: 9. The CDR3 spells CASKDRGLVSSGNTIYF. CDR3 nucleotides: TGTGCCAGCAAGGACAGGGGGTTGGTAAGCTCTGGAAACACCATATATTTT.

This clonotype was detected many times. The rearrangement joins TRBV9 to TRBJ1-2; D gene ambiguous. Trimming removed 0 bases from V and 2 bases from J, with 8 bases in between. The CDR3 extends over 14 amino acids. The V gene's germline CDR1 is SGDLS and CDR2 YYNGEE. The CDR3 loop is CASSVDRLNYGYTF. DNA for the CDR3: TGTGCCAGCAGCGTAGATAGATTAAACTATGGCTACACCTTC.

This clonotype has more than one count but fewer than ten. The CDR3 DNA sequence: TGTGCCAGCAGCCCTGGACAGGGATATAGAGAGACCCAGTACTTC. Its protein is CASSPGQGYRETQYF. V gene TRBV11-2 combines with J gene TRBJ2-5, with TRBD1 identical over 8 bases. Germline V gene lookup returns CDR1 SGHAT and CDR2 FQNNGV. The CDR3 length is 15 residues. The ends lost 5 bases at V and 4 bases at J; junction bases unmatched: 9.

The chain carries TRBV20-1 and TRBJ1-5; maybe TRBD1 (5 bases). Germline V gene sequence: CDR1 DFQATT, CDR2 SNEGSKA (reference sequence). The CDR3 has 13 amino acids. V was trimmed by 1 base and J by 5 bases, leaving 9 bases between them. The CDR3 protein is CSARGRGYQPQHF. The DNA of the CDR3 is TGCAGTGCTAGAGGTAGGGGCTATCAGCCCCAGCATTTT.

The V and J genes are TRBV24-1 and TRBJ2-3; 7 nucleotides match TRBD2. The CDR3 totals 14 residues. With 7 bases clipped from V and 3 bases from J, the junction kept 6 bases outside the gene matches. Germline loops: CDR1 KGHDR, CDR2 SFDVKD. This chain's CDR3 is CATSPAGRTDTQYF. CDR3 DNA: TGTGCCACCAGCCCAGCGGGGCGGACAGATACGCAGTATTTT.

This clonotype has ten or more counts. The CDR3 reads CASSPLDTGVFYEQYF. The CDR3 DNA reads as TGTGCCAGCAGCCCGCTAGATACAGGGGTCTTCTACGAGCAGTACTTC. The chain recombines TRBV7-2 with TRBJ2-7; TRBD1 agrees at 7 bases. V was clipped by 5 bases and J by 3 bases; unmatched bases: 13. The germline V gene has CDR1 SGHTA and CDR2 FQGNSA. The CDR3 sequence is 16 residues long.

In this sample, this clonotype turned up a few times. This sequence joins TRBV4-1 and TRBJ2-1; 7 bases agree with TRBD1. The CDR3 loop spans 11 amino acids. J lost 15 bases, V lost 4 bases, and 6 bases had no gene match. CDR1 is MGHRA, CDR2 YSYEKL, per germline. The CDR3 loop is CASSRDRVLFF. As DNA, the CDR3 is TGCGCCAGCAGCCGAGACAGGGTGTTGTTCTTC.

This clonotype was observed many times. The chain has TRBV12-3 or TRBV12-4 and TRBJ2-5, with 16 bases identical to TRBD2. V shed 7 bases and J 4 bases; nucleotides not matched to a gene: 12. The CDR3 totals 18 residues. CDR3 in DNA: TGTGCCAGCATCGCGGGGACTAGCGGGGGGGCCGGAGTAGAGACCCAGTACTTC. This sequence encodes CASIAGTSGGAGVETQYF.

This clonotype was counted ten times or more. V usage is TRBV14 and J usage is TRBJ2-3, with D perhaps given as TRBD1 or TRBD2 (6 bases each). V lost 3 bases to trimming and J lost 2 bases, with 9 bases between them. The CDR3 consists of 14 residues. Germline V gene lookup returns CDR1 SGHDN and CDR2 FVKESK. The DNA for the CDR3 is TGTGCCAGCAGCCAGCGGGGACACACAGATACGCAGTATTTT. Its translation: CASSQRGHTDTQYF. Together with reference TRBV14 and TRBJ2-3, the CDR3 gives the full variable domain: EAGVTQFPSHSVIEKGQTVTLRCDPISGHDNLYWYRRVMGKEIKFLLHFVKESKQDESGMPNNRFLAERTGGTYSTLKVQPAELEDSGVYFCASSQRGHTDTQYFGPGTRLTVL.

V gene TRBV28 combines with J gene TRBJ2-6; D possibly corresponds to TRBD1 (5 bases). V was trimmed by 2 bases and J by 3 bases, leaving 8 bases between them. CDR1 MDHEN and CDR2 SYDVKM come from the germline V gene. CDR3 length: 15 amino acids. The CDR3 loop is CASSLRTFGANVLTF. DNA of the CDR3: TGTGCCAGCAGTTTAAGGACATTTGGGGCCAACGTCCTGACTTTC.

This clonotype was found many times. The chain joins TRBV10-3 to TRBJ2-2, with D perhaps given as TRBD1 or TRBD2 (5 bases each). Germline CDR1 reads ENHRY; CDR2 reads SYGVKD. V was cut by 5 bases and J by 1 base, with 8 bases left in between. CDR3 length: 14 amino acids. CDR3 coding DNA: TGTGCCATCAGTCGGGACCGGAACACCGGGGAGCTGTTTTTT. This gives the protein CAISRDRNTGELFF.

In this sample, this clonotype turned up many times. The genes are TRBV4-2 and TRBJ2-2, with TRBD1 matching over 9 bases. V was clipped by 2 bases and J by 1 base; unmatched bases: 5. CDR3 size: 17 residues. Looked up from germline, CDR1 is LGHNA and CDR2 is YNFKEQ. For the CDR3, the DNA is TGTGCCAGCAGCCAAATAACAGGGGGCGGGAACACCGGGGAGCTGTTTTTT. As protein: CASSQITGGGNTGELFF.

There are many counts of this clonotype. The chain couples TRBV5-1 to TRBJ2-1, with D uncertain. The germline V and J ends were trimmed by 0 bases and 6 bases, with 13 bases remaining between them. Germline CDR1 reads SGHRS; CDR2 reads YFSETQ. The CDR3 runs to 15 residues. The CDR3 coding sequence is TGCGCCAGCAGCTTGGGTACTTTGCGTCCCAATGAGCAGTTCTTC. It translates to CASSLGTLRPNEQFF.

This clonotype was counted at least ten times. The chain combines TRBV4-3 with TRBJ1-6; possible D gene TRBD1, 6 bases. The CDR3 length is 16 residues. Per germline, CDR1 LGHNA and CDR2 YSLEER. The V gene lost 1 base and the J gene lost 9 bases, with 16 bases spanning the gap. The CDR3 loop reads CASSQALAGAGSPLHF. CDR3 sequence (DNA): TGCGCCAGCAGCCAAGCCCTCGCAGGGGCGGGTTCACCCCTCCACTTT.

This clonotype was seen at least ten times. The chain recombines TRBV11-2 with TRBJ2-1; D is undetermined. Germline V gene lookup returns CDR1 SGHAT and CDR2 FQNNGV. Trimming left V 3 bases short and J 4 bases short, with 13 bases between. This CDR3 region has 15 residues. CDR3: CASSLSRNFYNEQFF. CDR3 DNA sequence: TGTGCCAGCAGCTTGTCTCGCAACTTTTACAATGAGCAGTTCTTC. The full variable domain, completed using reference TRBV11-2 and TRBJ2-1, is EAGVAQSPRYKIIEKRQSVAFWCNPISGHATLYWYQQILGQGPKLLIQFQNNGVVDDSQLPKDRFSAERLKGVDSTLKIQPAKLEDSAVYLCASSLSRNFYNEQFFGPGTRLTVL.

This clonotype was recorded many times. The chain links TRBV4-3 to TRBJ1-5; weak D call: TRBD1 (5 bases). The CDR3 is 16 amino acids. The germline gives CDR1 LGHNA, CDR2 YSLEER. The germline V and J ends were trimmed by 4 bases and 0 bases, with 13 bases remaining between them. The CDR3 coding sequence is TGCGCCAGCAGCCTAGGGACCACCTATAGCAATCAGCCCCAGCATTTT. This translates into CASSLGTTYSNQPQHF.

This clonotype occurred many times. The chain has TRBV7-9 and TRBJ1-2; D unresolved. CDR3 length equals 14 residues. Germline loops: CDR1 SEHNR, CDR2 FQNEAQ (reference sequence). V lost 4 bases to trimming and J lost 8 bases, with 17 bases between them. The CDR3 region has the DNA TGTGCCAGCAGCTCCACCCCCCTGGCAGAGGGCTACACCTTC. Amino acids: CASSSTPLAEGYTF.